This TCR beta chain was observed in a study of T cell repertoires in cytomegalovirus infection. Study in general: Shared public TCR beta signatures pointed to both CMV infection and a matching HLA type.

This CDR3 contains 14 residues. The V gene lost 8 bases and the J gene lost 3 bases, with 18 bases spanning the gap. In germline, CDR1 is DFQATT, CDR2 SNEGSKA (reference sequence). To note about this clonotype: The target antigen is unknown.

Findings and caveats of the study: Ex vivo responses were dominated by HLA-C-restricted CMV-specific TCR beta clonotypes. Carriage of CMV together with the relevant HLA was identifiable through cumulative public TCR beta family frequency.

TCRdb reprocessed the reads with MiXCR, giving one entry per CDR3 protein. Seen here are 680,000 or so distinct CDR3 sequences, approximately 40% observed once, and the top ten hold under 3.5%. The sequence was collected from a human donor in good health (CMV status not recorded). Some clones in this sample may be carry-over from other donors' samples. This rearrangement joins TRBV20-1 to TRBJ2-3, with D perhaps TRBD2 (7 bases). Source material: PBMCs. CDR3 coding DNA: TGCAGTTGCTGGGGGGGCGGTAGAACAGATACGCAGTATTTT. It is translated as CSCWGGGRTDTQYF.